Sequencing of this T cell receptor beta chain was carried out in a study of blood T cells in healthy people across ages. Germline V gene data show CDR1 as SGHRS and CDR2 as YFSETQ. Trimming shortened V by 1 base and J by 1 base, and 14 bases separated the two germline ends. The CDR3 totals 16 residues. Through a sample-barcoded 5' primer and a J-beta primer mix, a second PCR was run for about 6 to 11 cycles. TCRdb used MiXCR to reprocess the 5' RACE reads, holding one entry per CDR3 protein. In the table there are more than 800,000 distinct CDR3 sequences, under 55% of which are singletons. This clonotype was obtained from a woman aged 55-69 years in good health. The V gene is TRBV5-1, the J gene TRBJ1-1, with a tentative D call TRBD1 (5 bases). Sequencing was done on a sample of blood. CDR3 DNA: TGCGCCAGCAGCTTGTTGGGGACCTGGGAGAACACTGAAGCTTTCTTT. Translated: CASSLLGTWENTEAFF.